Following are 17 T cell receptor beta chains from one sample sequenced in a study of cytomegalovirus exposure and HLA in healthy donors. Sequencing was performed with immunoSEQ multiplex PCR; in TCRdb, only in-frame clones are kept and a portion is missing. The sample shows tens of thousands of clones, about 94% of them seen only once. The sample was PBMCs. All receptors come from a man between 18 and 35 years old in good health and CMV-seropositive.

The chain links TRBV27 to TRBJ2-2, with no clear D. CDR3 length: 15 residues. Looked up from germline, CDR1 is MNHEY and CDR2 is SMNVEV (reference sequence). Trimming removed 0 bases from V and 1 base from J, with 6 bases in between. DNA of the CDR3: TGTGCCAGCAGTTTATCAGGCGGGAACACCGGGGAGCTGTTTTTT. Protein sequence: CASSLSGGNTGELFF.

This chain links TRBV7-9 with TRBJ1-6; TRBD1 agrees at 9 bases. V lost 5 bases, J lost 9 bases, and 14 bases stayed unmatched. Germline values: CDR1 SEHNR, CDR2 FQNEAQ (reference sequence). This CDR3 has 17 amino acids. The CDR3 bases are TGTGCCAGCAGCCCCTCAACAACAGGACAGGGGAGTTCACCCCTCCACTTT. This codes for CASSPSTTGQGSSPLHF.

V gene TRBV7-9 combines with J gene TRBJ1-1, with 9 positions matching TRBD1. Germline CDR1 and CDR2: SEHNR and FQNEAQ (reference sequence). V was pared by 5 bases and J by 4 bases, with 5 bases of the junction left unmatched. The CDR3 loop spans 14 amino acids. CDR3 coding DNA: TGTGCCAGCAGCCTGGGACAGGGAAGCACTGAAGCTTTCTTT. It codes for CASSLGQGSTEAFF. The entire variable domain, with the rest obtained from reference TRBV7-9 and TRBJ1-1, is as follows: DTGVSQNPRHKITKRGQNVTFRCDPISEHNRLYWYRQTLGQGPEFLTYFQNEAQLEKSRLLSDRFSAERPKGSFSTLEIQRTEQGDSAMYLCASSLGQGSTEAFFGQGTRLTVV.

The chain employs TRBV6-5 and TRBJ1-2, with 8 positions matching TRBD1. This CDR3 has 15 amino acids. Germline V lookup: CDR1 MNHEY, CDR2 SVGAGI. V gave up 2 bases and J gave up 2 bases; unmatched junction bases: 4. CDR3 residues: CASSYDGQGNYGYTF. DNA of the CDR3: TGTGCCAGCAGTTACGATGGACAGGGAAACTATGGCTACACCTTC.

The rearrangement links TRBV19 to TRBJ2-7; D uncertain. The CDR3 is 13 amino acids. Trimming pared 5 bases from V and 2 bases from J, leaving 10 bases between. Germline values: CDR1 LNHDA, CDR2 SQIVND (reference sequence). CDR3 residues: CASSANSPYEQYF. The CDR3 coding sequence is TGTGCCAGTAGTGCTAACAGTCCCTACGAGCAGTACTTC.

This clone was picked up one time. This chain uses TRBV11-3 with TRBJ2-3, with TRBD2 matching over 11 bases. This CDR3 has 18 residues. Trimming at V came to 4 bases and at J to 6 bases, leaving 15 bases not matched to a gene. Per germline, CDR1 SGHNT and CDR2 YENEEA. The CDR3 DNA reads TGTGCCAGCAGCTCGTCATATAGCGGGGGGGAGCTTTTGGATACGCAGTATTTT. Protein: CASSSSYSGGELLDTQYF. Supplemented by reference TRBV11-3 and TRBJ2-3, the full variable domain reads EAGVVQSPRYKIIEKKQPVAFWCNPISGHNTLYWYLQNLGQGPELLIRYENEEAVDDSQLPKDRFSAERLKGVDSTLKIQPAELGDSAVYLCASSSSYSGGELLDTQYFGPGTRLTVL.

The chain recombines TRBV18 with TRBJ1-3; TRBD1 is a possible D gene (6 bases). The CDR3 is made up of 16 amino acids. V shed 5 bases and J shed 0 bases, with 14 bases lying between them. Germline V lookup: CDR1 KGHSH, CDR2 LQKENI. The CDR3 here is CASSADSAVSGNTIYF. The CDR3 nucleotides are TGTGCCAGCTCAGCGGACAGCGCAGTCTCTGGAAACACCATATATTTT. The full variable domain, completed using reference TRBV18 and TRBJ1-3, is NAGVMQNPRHLVRRRGQEARLRCSPMKGHSHVYWYRQLPEEGLKFMVYLQKENIIDESGMPKERFSAEFPKEGPSILRIQQVVRGDSAAYFCASSADSAVSGNTIYFGEGSWLTVV.

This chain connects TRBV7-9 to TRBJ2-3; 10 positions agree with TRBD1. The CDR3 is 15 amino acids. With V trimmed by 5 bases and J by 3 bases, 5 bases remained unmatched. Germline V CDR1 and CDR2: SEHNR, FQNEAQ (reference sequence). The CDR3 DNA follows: TGTGCCAGCAGCCCTCGACAGGGGGCGACAGATACGCAGTATTTT. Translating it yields CASSPRQGATDTQYF.

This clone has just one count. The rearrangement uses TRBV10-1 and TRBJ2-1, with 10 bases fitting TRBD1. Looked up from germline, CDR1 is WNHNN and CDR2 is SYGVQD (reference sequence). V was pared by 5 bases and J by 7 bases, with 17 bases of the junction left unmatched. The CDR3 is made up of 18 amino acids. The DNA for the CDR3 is TGCGCCAGCAGTACCGACCGAAGGACAGGGGGAGACCTGAATGAGCAGTTCTTC. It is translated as CASSTDRRTGGDLNEQFF.

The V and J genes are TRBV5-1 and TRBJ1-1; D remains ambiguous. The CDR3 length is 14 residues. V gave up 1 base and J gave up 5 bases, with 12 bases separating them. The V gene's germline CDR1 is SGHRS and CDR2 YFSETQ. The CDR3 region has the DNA TGCGCCAGCAGCTTGTCAGAAGTGTGGACTGAAGCTTTCTTT. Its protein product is CASSLSEVWTEAFF. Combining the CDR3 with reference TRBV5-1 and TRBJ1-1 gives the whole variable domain KAGVTQTPRYLIKTRGQQVTLSCSPISGHRSVSWYQQTPGQGLQFLFEYFSETQRNKGNFPGRFSGRQFSNSRSEMNVSTLELGDSALYLCASSLSEVWTEAFFGQGTRLTVV.

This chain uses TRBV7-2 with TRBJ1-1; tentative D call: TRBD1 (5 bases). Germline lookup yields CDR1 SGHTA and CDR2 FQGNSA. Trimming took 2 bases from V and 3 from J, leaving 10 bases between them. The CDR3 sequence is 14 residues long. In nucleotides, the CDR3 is TGTGCCAGCAGCTTAAAGCGCAGGGACACTGAAGCTTTCTTT. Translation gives CASSLKRRDTEAFF. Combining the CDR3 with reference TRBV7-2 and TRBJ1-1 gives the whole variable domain GAGVSQSPSNKVTEKGKDVELRCDPISGHTALYWYRQSLGQGLEFLIYFQGNSAPDKSGLPSDRFSAERTGGSVSTLTIQRTQQEDSAVYLCASSLKRRDTEAFFGQGTRLTVV.

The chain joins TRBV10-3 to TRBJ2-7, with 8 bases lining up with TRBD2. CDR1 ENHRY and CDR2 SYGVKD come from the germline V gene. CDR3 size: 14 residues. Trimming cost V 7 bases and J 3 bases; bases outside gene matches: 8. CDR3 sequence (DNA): TGTGCCATCATGGAGGCGGGGGGCGGCTACGAGCAGTACTTC. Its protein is CAIMEAGGGYEQYF.

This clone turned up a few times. The CDR3 here is CAWRAGGVEVGELFF. For the CDR3, the DNA is TGTGCCTGGAGAGCAGGGGGCGTTGAGGTCGGGGAGCTGTTTTTT. The V and J genes are TRBV30 and TRBJ2-2, with 8 nucleotides matching TRBD1. The V gene end was trimmed by 3 bases and the J gene end by 7 bases; junction bases not matched to a gene: 10. Germline loops: CDR1 GTSNPN, CDR2 SVGIG (reference sequence). CDR3 length: 15 amino acids.

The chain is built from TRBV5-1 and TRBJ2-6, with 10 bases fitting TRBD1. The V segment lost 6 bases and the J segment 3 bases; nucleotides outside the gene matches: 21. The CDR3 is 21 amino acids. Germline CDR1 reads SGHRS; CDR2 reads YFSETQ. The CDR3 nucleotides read TGCGCCAGCACCACATACAAACTTAAGACAGGGGGCGTTATTGGGGCCAACGTCCTGACTTTC. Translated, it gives CASTTYKLKTGGVIGANVLTF.

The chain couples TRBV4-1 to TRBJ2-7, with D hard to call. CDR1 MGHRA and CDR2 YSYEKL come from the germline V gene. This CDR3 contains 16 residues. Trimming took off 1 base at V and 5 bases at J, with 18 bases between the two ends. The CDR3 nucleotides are TGCGCCAGCAGCCAAGGAGTGATCCACCCTTCCGACGAGCAGTACTTC. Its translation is CASSQGVIHPSDEQYF.

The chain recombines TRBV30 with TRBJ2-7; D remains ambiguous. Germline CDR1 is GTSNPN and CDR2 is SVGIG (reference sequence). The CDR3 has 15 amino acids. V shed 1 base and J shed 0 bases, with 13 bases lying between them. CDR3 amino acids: CAWSGYSSGSYEQYF. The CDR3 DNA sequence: TGTGCCTGGAGTGGCTATTCCTCCGGCTCCTACGAGCAGTACTTC. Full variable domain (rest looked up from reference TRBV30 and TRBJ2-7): SQTIHQWPATLVQPVGSPLSLECTVEGTSNPNLYWYRQAAGRGLQLLFYSVGIGQISSEVPQNLSASRPQDRQFILSSKKLLLSDSGFYLCAWSGYSSGSYEQYFGPGTRLTVT.

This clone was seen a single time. The CDR3 loop reads CASSESGYEQGFRQPQHF. In nucleotides, the CDR3 is TGTGCCAGCAGTGAAAGCGGATACGAACAGGGGTTTCGTCAGCCCCAGCATTTT. The chain joins TRBV2 to TRBJ1-5; 7 nucleotides line up with TRBD1. This CDR3 spans 18 amino acids. Germline V gives CDR1 SNHLY, CDR2 FYNNEI. V was pared by 2 bases and J by 6 bases, with 16 bases of the junction left unmatched.